This T cell receptor (beta chain) came from a study of OX40 agonist ivuxolimab in advanced cancers. The protocol was immunoSEQ multiplex PCR, while the TCRdb copy is restricted to in-frame clones and leaves out a portion. Here the sample spans 55,000 or so clones, 86% being singletons. Between the trimmed V and J ends, which lost 8 bases and 9 bases, there was a span of 10 bases. The CDR3 is made up of 10 amino acids. Germline values: CDR1 SNHLY, CDR2 FYNNEI. The V and J genes are TRBV2 and TRBJ1-1; no clear D gene. The sequence was collected from an adult with an advanced solid tumor such as melanoma, head and neck, liver or kidney cancer. Sequenced here: CD4+ or CD8+ T cells sorted from blood, sampled in a trial of the OX40 agonist ivuxolimab. The CDR3 DNA reads TGTGCCAGCCTTTCGGGCAAAGCTTTCTTT. Translated: CASLSGKAFF.